This TCR beta chain was retrieved from a study of blood T cells in healthy people across ages. Germline CDR1 reads MNHNY; CDR2 reads SVGAGI (reference sequence). The CDR3 sequence is 13 residues long. V gave up 6 bases and J gave up 4 bases, with 12 bases separating them. The authors ran a second PCR of roughly 6 to 11 cycles using a sample-barcoded 5' primer and a J-beta primer mix. TCRdb reprocessed the 5' RACE reads with MiXCR, giving one entry per CDR3 protein. The sample has approximately 960,000 distinct CDR3 sequences, 25% to 35% seen once; the top ten hold roughly 10%. This clonotype was seen a few times. This same sample was also taken into another study, of T cells of mothers and their children. That study adds: Each child gave a few million TCR beta CDR3 reads (each mother, over 8.5 million). Related mother-child pairs showed slightly higher but non-significant overlap than unrelated pairs.

The receptor comes from a woman aged 40 to 50 in good health. The sample comprised blood. The gene calls are TRBV6-6 and TRBJ1-2; perhaps TRBD1 as D (5 bases). The CDR3 here is CASRGPRRYGYTF. The CDR3, as DNA: TGTGCCAGCAGGGGACCGAGGCGCTATGGCTACACCTTC.